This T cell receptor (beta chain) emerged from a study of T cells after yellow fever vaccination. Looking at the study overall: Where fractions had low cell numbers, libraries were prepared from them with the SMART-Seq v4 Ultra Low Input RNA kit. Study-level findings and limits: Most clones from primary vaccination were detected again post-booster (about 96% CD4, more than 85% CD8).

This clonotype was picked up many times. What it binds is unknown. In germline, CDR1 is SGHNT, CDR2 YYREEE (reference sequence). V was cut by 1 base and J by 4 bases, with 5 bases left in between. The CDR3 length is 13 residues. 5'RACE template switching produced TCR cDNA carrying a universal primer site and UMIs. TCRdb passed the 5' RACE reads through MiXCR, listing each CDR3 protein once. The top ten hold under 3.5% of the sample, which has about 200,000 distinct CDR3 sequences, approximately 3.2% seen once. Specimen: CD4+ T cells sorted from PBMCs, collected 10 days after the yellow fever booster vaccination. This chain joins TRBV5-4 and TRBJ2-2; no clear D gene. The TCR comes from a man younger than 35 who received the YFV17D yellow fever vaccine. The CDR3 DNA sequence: TGTGCCAGCAGCTTGATAGCCACCGGGGAGCTGTTTTTT. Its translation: CASSLIATGELFF.